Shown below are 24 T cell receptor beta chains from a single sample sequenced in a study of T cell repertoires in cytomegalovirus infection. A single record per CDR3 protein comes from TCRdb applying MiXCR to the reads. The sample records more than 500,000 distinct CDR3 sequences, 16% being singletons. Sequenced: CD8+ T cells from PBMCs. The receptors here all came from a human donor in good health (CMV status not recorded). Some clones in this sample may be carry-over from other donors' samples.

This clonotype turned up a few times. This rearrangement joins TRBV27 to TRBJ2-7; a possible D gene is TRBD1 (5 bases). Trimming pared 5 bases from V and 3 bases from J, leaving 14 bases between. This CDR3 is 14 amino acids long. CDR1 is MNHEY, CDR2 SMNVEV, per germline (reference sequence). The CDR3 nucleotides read TGTGCCAGCAGTAGCGCCGGACATCACTACGAGCAGTACTTC. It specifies CASSSAGHHYEQYF.

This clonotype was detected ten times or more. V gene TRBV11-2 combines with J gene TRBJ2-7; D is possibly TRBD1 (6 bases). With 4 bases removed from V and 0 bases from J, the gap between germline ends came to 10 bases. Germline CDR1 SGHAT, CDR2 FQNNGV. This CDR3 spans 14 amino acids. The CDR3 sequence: CASSSWTASYEQYF. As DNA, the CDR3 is TGTGCCAGCAGCTCATGGACAGCCTCCTACGAGCAGTACTTC.

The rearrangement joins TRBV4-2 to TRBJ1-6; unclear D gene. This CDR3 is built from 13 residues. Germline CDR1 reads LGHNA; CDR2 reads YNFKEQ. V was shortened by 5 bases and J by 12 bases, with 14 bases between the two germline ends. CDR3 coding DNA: TGTGCCAGCAGCTACGAGGCCCGGGGACCCCTCCACTTT. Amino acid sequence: CASSYEARGPLHF.

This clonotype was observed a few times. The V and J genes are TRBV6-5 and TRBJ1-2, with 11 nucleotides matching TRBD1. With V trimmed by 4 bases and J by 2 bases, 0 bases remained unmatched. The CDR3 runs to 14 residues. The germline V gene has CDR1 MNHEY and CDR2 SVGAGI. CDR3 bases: TGTGCCAGCAGTTGGACAGGGGGCAACTATGGCTACACCTTC. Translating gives CASSWTGGNYGYTF.

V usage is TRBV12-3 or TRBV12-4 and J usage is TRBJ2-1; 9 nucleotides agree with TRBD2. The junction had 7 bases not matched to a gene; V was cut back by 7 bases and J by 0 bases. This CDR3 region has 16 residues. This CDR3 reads CASTLAGKSSYNEQFF. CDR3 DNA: TGTGCCAGCACCCTAGCGGGGAAAAGCTCCTACAATGAGCAGTTCTTC.

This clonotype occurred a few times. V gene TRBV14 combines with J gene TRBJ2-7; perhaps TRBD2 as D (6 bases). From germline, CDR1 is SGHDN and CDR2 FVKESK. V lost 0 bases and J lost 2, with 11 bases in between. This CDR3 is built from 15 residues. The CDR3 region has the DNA TGTGCCAGCAGCCAAGACTTGGCGGGGCCCTACGAGCAGTACTTC. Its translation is CASSQDLAGPYEQYF.

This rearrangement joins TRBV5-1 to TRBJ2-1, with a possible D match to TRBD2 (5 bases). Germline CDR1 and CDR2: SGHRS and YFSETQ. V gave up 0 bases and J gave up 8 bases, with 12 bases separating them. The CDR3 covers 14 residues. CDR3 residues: CASSLDWGVDEQFF. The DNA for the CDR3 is TGCGCCAGCAGCTTGGATTGGGGAGTGGATGAGCAGTTCTTC. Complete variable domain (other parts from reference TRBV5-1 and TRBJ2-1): KAGVTQTPRYLIKTRGQQVTLSCSPISGHRSVSWYQQTPGQGLQFLFEYFSETQRNKGNFPGRFSGRQFSNSRSEMNVSTLELGDSALYLCASSLDWGVDEQFFGPGTRLTVL.

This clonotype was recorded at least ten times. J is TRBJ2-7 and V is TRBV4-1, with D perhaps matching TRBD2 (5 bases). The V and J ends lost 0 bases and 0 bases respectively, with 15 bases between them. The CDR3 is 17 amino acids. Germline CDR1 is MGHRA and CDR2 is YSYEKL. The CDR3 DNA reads TGCGCCAGCAGCCAAGATGGTTTGTCGGGGAGCTCCTACGAGCAGTACTTC. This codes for CASSQDGLSGSSYEQYF.

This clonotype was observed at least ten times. CDR3 sequence: CASSLGLAGGIWQFF. CDR3 nucleotides: TGTGCCAGCAGCTTGGGACTAGCGGGGGGAATTTGGCAGTTCTTC. This chain links TRBV11-2 with TRBJ2-1; 15 bases match TRBD2. V lost 3 bases, J lost 12 bases, and 6 bases stayed unmatched. CDR1 is SGHAT, CDR2 FQNNGV, per germline. CDR3 length: 15 residues.

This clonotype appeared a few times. In DNA form, the CDR3 reads TGTGCCAGCCGGGACTCCCTCTACAATGAGCAGTTCTTC. Translated: CASRDSLYNEQFF. The chain couples TRBV2 to TRBJ2-1; tentatively, D is TRBD2 (6 bases). Germline V gene data show CDR1 as SNHLY and CDR2 as FYNNEI. The CDR3 is 13 residues long. Trimming pared 8 bases from V and 3 bases from J, leaving 11 bases between. The variable domain in full, with the rest retrieved from reference TRBV2 and TRBJ2-1, is EPEVTQTPSHQVTQMGQEVILRCVPISNHLYFYWYRQILGQKVEFLVSFYNNEISEKSEIFDDQFSVERPDGSNFTLKIRSTKLEDSAMYFCASRDSLYNEQFFGPGTRLTVL.

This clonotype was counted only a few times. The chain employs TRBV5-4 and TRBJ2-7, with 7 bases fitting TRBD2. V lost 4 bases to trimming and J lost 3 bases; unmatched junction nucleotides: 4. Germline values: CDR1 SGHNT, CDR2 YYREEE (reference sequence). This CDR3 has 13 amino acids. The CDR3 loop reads CASSGGERYEQYF. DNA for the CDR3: TGTGCCAGCAGCGGGGGGGAACGCTACGAGCAGTACTTC.

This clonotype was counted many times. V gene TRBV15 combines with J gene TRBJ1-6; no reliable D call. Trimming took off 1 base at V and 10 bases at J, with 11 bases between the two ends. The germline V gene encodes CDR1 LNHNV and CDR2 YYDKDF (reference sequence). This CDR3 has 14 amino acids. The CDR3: CATSRARDRSPLHF. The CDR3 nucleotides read TGTGCCACCAGCAGAGCTAGGGATCGGTCACCCCTCCACTTT.

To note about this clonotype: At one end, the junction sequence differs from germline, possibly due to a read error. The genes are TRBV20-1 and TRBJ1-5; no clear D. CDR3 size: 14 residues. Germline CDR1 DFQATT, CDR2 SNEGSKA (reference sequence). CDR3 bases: TGCAGTGCCTCCGATAAGTATAGCAATCAGCTCCAGCATTTT. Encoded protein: CSASDKYSNQLQHF.

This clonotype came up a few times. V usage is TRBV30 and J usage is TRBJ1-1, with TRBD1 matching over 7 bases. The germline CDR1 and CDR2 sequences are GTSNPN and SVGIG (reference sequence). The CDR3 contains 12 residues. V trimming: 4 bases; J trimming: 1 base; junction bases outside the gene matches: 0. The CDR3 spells CAWNRGNTEAFF. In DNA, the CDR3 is TGTGCCTGGAACAGGGGGAACACTGAAGCTTTCTTT.

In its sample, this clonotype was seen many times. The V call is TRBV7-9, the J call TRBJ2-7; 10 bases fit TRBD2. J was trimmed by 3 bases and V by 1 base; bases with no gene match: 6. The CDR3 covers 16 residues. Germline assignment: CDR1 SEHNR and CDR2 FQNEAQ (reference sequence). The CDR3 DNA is TGTGCCAGCAGCTTAGGATCGGGACTAGCGAGCTACGAGCAGTACTTC. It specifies CASSLGSGLASYEQYF.

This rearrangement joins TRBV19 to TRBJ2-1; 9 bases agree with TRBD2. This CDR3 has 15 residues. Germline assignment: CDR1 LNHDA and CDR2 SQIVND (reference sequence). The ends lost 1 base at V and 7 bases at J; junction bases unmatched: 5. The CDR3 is CASSIAAGGGNEQFF. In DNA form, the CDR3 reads TGTGCCAGTAGTATAGCGGCGGGAGGGGGAAATGAGCAGTTCTTC.

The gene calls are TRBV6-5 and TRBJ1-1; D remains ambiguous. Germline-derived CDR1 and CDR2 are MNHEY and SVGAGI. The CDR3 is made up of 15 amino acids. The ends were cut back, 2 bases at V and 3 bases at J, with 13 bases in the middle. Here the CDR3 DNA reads TGTGCCAGCAGTTACGATCCCGCCGGGTACACTGAAGCTTTCTTT. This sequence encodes CASSYDPAGYTEAFF.

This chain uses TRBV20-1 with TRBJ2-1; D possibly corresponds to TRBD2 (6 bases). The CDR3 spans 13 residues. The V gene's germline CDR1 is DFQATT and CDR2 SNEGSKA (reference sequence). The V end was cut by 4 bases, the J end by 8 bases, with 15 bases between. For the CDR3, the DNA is TGCAGTGCTATTGGGGACTCGCACTATGAGCAGTTCTTC. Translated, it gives CSAIGDSHYEQFF.

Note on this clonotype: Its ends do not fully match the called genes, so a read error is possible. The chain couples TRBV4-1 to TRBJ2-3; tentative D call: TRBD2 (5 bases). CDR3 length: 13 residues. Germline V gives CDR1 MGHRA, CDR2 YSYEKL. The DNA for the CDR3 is TGCGCCAGCAGCCCCCCGGGAACAGATATGCAGTATTTT. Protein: CASSPPGTDMQYF.

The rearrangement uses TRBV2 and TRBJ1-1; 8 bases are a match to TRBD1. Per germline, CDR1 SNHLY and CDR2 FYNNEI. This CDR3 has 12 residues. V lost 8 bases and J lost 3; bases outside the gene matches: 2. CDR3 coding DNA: TGTGCCAGCCCGGACAGGGACACTGAAGCTTTCTTT. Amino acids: CASPDRDTEAFF.

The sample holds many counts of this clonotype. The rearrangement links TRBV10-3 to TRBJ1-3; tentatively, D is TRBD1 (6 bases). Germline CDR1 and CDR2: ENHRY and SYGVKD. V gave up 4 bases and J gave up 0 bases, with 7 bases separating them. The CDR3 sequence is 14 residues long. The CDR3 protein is CAISGTDSGNTIYF. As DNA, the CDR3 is TGTGCCATCAGTGGGACAGACTCTGGAAACACCATATATTTT.

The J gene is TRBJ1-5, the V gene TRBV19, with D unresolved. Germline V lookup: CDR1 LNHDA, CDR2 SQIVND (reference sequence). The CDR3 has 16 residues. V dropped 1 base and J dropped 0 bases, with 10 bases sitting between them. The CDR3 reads CASSIGQEASNQPQHF. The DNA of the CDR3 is TGTGCCAGTAGTATAGGCCAGGAGGCTAGCAATCAGCCCCAGCATTTT.

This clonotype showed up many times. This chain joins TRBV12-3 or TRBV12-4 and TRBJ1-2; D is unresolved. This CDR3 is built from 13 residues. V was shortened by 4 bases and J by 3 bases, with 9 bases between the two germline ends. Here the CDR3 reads CASSWAEDYGYTF. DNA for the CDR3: TGTGCCAGCAGTTGGGCGGAAGACTATGGCTACACCTTC.

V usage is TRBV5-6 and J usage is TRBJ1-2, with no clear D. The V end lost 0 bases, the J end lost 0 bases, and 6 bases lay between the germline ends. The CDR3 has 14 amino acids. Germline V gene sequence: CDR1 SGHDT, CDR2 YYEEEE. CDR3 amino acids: CASSLGRSNYGYTF. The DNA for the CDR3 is TGTGCCAGCAGCTTGGGGCGGTCTAACTATGGCTACACCTTC.